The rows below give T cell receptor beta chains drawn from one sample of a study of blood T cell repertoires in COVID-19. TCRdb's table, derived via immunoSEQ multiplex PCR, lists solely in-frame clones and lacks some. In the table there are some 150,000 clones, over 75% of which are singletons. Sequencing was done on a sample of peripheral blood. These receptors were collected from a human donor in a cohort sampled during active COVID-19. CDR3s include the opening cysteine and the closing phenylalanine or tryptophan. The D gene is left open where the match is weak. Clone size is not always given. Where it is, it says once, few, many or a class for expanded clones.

CASSQKGEGGIEAFF TGTGCCAGCAGCCAAAAAGGGGAGGGCGGGATCGAAGCTTTCTTT TRBV3-1/TRBV3-2 NA TRBJ1-1 NA
CASSGRDRAGNTIYF TGTGCCAGCAGTGGGCGGGACAGGGCTGGAAACACCATATATTTT TRBV2 NA TRBJ1-3 TRBD1
CASSATGATNQPQHF TGTGCCAGCAGCGCGACAGGGGCGACCAATCAGCCCCAGCATTTT TRBV7-8 few TRBJ1-5 TRBD1
CASSDRNIQYF TGTGCCAGCAGTGACAGAAACATTCAGTACTTC TRBV6-2/TRBV6-3 NA TRBJ2-4 NA
CAINGTSGINEQFF TGTGCCATCAATGGGACTAGCGGGATTAATGAGCAGTTCTTC TRBV10-3 once TRBJ2-1 TRBD2
CASSSMTGGNTEAFF TGCGCCAGCAGCTCCATGACAGGGGGGAACACTGAAGCTTTCTTT TRBV5-1 NA TRBJ1-1 TRBD1
CASSSSKGLAGPYNEQFF TGTGCCAGCAGCTCTAGCAAAGGGCTAGCGGGCCCCTACAATGAGCAGTTCTTC TRBV11-2 NA TRBJ2-1 TRBD2
CASSPGQGRVGNEKLFF TGTGCCAGCAGCCCTGGACAGGGGAGAGTTGGTAATGAAAAACTGTTTTTT TRBV13 NA TRBJ1-4 TRBD1
CASSSQGGALYGYTF TGTGCCAGCAGCTCCCAGGGGGGCGCATTATATGGCTACACCTTC TRBV7-2 NA TRBJ1-2 TRBD1
CASSLGPGVNTEAFF TGCGCCAGCAGCTTGGGGCCGGGGGTAAACACTGAAGCTTTCTTT TRBV5-1 NA TRBJ1-1 NA
CASSIAMNTEAFF TGTGCCAGTAGTATAGCCATGAACACTGAAGCTTTCTTT TRBV19 NA TRBJ1-1 NA
CASTYLWNTEAFF TGTGCCAGCACCTACCTGTGGAACACTGAAGCTTTCTTT TRBV7-2 NA TRBJ1-1 NA
CASSVRGRDTQYF TGTGCCAGCAGTGTCAGGGGGAGAGATACGCAGTATTTT TRBV2 NA TRBJ2-3 TRBD1